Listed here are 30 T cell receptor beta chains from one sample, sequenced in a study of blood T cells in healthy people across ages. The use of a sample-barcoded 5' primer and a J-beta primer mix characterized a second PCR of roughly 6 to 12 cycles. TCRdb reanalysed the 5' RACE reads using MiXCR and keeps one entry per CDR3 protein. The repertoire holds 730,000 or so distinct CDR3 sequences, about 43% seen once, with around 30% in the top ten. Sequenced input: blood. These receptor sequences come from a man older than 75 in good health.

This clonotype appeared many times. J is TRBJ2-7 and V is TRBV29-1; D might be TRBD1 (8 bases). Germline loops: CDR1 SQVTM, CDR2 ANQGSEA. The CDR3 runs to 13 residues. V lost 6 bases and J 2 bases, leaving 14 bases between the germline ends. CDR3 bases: TGCAGCGTCCGACAGGGGAGGGCCTACGAGCAGTACTTC. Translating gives CSVRQGRAYEQYF.

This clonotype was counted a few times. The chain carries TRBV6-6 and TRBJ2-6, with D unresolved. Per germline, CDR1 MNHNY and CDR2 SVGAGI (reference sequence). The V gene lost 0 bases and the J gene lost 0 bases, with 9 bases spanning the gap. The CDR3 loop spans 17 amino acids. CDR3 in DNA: TGTGCCAGCAGTTACTCCTCGGGCCTCTCTGGGGCCAACGTCCTGACTTTC. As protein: CASSYSSGLSGANVLTF.

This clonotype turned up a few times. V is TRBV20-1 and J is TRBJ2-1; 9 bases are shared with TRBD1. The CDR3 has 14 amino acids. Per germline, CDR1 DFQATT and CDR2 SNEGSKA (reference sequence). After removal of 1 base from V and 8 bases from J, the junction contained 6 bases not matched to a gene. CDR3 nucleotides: TGCAGTGCTAGAGCCCGGGACAGGGTCTATGAGCAGTTCTTC. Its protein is CSARARDRVYEQFF.

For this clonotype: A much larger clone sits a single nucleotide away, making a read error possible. CDR3 nucleotide sequence: TGTGCCACCAGTGAAGGTGGGTTCGCAGATACGCAGTATTTT. Protein sequence: CATSEGGFADTQYF. V and J are TRBV24-1 and TRBJ2-3; D unclear. Looked up from germline, CDR1 is KGHDR and CDR2 is SFDVKD. CDR3 length: 14 amino acids. Between the trimmed V and J ends, which lost 4 bases and 4 bases, there was a span of 11 bases.

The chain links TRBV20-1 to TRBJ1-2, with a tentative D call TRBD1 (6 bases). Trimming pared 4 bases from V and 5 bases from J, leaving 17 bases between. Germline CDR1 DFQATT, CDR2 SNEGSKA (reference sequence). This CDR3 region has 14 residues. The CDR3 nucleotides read TGCAGTGCTATACAGGGATCAGCTGGGTATGGCTACACCTTC. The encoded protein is CSAIQGSAGYGYTF.

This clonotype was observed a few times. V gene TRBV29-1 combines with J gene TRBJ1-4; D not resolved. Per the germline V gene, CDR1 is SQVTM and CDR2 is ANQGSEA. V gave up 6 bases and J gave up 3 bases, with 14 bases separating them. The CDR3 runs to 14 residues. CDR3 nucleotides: TGCAGCGTCCGGTCTGGCCCCTCTAATGAAAAACTGTTTTTT. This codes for CSVRSGPSNEKLFF.

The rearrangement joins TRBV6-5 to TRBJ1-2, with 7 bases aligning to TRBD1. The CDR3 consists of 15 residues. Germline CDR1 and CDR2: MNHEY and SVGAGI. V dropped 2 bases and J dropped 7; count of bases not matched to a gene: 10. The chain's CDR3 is CASSYSVSTGSGYTF. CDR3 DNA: TGTGCCAGCAGTTACAGCGTATCGACAGGGTCTGGCTACACCTTC.

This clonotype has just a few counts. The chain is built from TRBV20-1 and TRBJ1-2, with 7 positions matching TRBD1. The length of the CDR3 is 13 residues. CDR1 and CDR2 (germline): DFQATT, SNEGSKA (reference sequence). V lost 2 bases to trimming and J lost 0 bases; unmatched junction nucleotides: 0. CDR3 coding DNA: TGCAGTGCTAGACAGGGGGCTAACTATGGCTACACCTTC. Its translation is CSARQGANYGYTF.

The CDR3 protein is CSAPVGGSDNEQFF. Here the CDR3 DNA reads TGCAGTGCTCCCGTAGGAGGGAGCGACAATGAGCAGTTCTTC. The chain has TRBV20-1 and TRBJ2-1; D perhaps matches TRBD2 (6 bases). Germline V gene data show CDR1 as DFQATT and CDR2 as SNEGSKA (reference sequence). The length of the CDR3 is 14 residues. V lost 5 bases to trimming and J lost 5 bases, with 16 bases between them.

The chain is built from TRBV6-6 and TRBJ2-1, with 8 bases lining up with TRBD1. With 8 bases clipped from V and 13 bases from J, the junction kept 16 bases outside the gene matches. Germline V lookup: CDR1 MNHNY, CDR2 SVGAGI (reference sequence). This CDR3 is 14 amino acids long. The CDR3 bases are TGTGCCAGCTTCGAGTCGGGCGACAGGGGCACACAGTTCTTC. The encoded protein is CASFESGDRGTQFF.

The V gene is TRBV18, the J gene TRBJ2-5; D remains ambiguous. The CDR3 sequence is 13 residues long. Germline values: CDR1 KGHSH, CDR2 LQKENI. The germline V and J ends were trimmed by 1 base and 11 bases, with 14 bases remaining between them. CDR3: CASSPRVDNEQYF. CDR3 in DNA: TGTGCCAGCTCACCACGTGTAGACAATGAGCAGTACTTC.

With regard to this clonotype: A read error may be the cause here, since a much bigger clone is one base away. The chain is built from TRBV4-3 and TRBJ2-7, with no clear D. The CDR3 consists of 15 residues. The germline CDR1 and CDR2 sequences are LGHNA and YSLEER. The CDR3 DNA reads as TGCGCCAGCAGCCAAGAGGTAGTCAGCTCCTACGAGCGGTACTTC. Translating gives CASSQEVVSSYERYF.

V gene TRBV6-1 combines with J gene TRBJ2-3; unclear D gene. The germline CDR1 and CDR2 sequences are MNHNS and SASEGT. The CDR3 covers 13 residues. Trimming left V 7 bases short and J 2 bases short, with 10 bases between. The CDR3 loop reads CASIWANTDTQYF. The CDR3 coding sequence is TGTGCCAGCATTTGGGCGAACACAGATACGCAGTATTTT.

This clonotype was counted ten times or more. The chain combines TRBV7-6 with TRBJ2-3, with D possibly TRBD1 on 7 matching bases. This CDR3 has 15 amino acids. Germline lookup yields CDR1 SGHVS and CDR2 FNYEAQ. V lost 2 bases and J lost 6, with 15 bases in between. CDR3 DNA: TGTGCCAGCAGCTTACCGAGGACAGGAGGGGATACGCAGTATTTT. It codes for CASSLPRTGGDTQYF.

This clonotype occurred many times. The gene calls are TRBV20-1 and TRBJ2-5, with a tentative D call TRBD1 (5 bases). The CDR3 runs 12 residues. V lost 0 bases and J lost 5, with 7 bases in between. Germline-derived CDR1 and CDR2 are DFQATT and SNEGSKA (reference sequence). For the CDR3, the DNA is TGCAGTGCTAGAGATGCAGGGGAGACCCAGTACTTC. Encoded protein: CSARDAGETQYF.

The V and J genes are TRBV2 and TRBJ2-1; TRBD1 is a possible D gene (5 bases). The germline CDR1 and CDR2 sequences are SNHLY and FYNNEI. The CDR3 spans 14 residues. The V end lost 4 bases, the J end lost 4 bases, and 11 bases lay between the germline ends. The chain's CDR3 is CASSAVQAYNEQFF. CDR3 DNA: TGTGCCAGCAGTGCTGTACAGGCGTACAATGAGCAGTTCTTC. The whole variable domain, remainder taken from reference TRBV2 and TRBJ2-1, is EPEVTQTPSHQVTQMGQEVILRCVPISNHLYFYWYRQILGQKVEFLVSFYNNEISEKSEIFDDQFSVERPDGSNFTLKIRSTKLEDSAMYFCASSAVQAYNEQFFGPGTRLTVL.

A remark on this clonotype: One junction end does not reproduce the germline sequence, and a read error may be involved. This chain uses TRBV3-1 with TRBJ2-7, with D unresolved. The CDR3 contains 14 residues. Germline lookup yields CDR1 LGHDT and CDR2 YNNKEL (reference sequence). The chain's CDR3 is CTSSHAPTRYEQYF. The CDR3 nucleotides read TGTACCAGCAGCCATGCACCTACCCGCTACGAGCAGTACTTC.

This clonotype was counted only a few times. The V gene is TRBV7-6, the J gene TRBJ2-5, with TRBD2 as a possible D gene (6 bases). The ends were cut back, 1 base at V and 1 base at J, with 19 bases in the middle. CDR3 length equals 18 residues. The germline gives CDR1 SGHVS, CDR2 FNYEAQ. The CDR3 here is CASSLGTTWAKIQETQYF. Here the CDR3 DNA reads TGTGCCAGCAGCTTAGGGACTACCTGGGCTAAGATCCAAGAGACCCAGTACTTC.

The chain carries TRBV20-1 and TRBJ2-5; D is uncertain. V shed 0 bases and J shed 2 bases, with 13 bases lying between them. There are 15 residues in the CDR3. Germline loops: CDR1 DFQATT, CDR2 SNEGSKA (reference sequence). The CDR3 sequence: CSARDPGRIQETQYF. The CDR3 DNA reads TGCAGTGCTAGAGACCCCGGACGGATTCAAGAGACCCAGTACTTC.

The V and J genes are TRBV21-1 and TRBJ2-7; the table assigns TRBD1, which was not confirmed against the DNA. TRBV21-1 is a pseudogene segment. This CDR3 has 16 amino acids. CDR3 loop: CASRIDERDRVDEQYF. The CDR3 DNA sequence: TGTGCCAGCAGGATCGACGAGAGGGACAGGGTCGACGAGCAGTACTTC.

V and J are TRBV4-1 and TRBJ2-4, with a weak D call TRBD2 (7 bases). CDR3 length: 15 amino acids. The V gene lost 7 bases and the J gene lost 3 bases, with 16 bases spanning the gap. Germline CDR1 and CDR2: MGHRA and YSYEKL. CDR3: CASTQGGGDKNIQYF. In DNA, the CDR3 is TGCGCCAGCACCCAGGGAGGGGGGGACAAAAACATTCAGTACTTC.

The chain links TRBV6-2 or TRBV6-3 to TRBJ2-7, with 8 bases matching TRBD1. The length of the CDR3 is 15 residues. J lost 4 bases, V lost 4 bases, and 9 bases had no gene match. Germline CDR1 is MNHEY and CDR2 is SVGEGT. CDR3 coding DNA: TGTGCCAGCAGTTCCCCGCTCCAGGGGGCGTACGAGCAGTACTTC. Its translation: CASSSPLQGAYEQYF.

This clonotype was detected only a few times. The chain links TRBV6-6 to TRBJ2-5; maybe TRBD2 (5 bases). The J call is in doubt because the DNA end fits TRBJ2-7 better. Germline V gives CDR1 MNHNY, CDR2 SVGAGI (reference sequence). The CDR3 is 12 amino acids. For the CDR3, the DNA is TGTGCCAGCAGCCAGCGGAGGAACGAGCAGTACTTC. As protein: CASSQRRNEQYF.

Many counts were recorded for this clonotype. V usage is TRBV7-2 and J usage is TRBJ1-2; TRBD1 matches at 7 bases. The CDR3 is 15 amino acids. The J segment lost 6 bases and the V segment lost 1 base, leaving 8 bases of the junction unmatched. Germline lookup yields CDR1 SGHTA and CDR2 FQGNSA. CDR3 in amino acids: CASSLGGGASDGYTF. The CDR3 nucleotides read TGTGCCAGCAGCTTAGGAGGGGGCGCCTCGGATGGCTACACCTTC.

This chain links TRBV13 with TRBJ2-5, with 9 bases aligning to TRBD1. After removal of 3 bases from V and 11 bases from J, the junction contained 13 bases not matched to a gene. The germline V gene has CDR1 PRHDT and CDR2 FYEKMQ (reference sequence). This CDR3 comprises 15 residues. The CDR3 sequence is CASSFRQGDIYEQYF. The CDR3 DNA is TGTGCCAGCAGCTTTAGACAGGGGGACATCTACGAACAGTACTTC.

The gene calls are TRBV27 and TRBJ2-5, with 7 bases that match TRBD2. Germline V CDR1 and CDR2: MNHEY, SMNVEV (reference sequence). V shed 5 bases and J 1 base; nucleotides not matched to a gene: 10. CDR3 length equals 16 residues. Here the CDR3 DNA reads TGTGCCAGCAGTGATCTGGGGGGAGGGGTCCAAGAGACCCAGTACTTC. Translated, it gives CASSDLGGGVQETQYF.

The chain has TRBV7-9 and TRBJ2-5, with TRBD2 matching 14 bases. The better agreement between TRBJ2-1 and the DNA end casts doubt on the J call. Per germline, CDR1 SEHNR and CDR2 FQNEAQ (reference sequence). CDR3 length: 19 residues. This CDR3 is CASSSGLAGARPGQETQFF. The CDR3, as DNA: TGTGCCAGCAGCTCGGGACTAGCGGGGGCCCGGCCGGGACAAGAGACCCAGTTCTTC.

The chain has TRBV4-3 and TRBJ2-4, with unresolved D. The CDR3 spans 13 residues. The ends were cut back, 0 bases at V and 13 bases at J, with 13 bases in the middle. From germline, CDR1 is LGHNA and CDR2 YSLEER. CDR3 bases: TGCGCCAGCAGCCAAGACCCTCGATGTGAGCAGTACTTC. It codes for CASSQDPRCEQYF.

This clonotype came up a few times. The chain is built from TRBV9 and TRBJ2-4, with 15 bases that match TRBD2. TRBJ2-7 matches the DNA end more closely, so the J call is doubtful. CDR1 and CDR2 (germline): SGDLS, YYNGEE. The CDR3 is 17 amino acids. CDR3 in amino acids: CASSPRTSGRAGDEQYF. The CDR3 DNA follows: TGTGCCAGCAGCCCTCGGACTAGCGGGAGGGCGGGAGACGAGCAGTACTTC.

Written as DNA, the CDR3 is TGTGCCAGCAGCCGAATAACCGGGACAGGACTATACAATGAGCAGTTCTTC. It yields the protein CASSRITGTGLYNEQFF. This chain uses TRBV14 with TRBJ2-1; 8 bases fit TRBD1. The V segment lost 4 bases and the J segment 4 bases; nucleotides outside the gene matches: 12. This CDR3 is 17 amino acids long. CDR1 and CDR2 (germline): SGHDN, FVKESK.